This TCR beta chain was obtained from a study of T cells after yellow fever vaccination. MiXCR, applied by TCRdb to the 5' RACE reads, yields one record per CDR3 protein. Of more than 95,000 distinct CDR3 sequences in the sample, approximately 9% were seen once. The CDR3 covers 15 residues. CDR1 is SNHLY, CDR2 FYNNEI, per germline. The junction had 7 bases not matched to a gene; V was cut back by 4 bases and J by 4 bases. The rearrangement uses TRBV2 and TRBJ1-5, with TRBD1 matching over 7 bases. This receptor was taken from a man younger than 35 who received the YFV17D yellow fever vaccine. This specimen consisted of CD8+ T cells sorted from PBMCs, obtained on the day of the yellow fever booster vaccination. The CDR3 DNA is TGTGCCAGCAGTGGTGGACAGGCTTTGAATCAGCCCCAGCATTTT. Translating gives CASSGGQALNQPQHF.